Listed below are T cell receptor beta chains from one sample, sequenced in a study of preoperative IRX-2 immunotherapy in early breast cancer. Some clones are missing from TCRdb's copy, which holds only in-frame ones; the method was immunoSEQ multiplex PCR. The table has some 3,100 clones, roughly 75% seen once. Here the sequenced sample was tumor tissue, taken after IRX-2 immunotherapy. The receptors here all came from a human donor with breast cancer. Both conserved end residues are part of each CDR3. D genes are given only for firm matches. Part of the rows lack a size; the others show once, few, many or a class for expanded clones.

D	V	J	size	CDR3	DNA
.	TRBV6-8	TRBJ2-7	.	CASSDRILYEQYF	TGTGCCAGCAGTGACAGAATTCTCTACGAGCAGTACTTC
.	TRBV18	TRBJ2-1	.	CASSLGTHSYNEQFF	TGTGCCAGCTCACTTGGGACGCACTCCTACAATGAGCAGTTCTTC
.	TRBV7-2	TRBJ1-1	.	CASSFQSYTEAFF	TGTGCCAGCAGCTTCCAGAGTTACACTGAAGCTTTCTTT
.	TRBV6-8	TRBJ2-1	.	CASSYRGLNNEQFF	TGTGCCAGCAGTTATAGAGGATTAAACAATGAGCAGTTCTTC
TRBD2	TRBV19	TRBJ2-3	.	CASSPHGGSGGPDTQYF	TGTGCCAGTAGTCCCCATGGGGGTAGCGGGGGACCAGATACGCAGTATTTT
TRBD2	TRBV11-3	TRBJ2-1	.	CASSLVAGSHNEQFF	TGTGCCAGCAGCTTAGTAGCGGGATCCCACAATGAGCAGTTCTTC
.	TRBV30	TRBJ2-2	.	CAWSLPPGTGELFF	TGTGCCTGGAGTCTGCCCCCGGGTACCGGGGAGCTGTTTTTT
TRBD2	TRBV11-3	TRBJ2-7	few	CASSIRTSGSDEQYF	TGTGCCAGCAGCATACGGACTAGTGGCAGCGACGAGCAGTACTTC
.	TRBV5-1	TRBJ2-3	once	CASFSGVGTDTQYF	TGCGCCAGCTTTTCGGGAGTTGGCACAGATACGCAGTATTTT
.	TRBV28	TRBJ1-5	.	CASSLQPPRPQHF	TGTGCCAGCAGTTTACAGCCTCCTCGACCCCAGCATTTT
.	TRBV1	TRBJ2-7	once	CASSPGLAGTYEQYF	TGCGCCAGCAGCCCCGGACTAGCGGGAACCTACGAGCAGTACTTC